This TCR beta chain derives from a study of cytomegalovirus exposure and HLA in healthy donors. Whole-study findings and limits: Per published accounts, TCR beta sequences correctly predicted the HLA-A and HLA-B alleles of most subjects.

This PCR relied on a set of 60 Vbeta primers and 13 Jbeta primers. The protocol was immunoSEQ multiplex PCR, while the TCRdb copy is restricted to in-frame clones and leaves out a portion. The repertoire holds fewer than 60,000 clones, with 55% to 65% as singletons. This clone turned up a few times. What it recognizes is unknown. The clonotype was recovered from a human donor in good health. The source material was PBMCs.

CDR3 DNA: TGTGCCAGCAGCGTATTGGACAGTGCCGGAAACACCATATATTTT. Translated: CASSVLDSAGNTIYF. The chain has TRBV9 and TRBJ1-3, with D perhaps TRBD1 (6 bases). Germline CDR1 is SGDLS and CDR2 is YYNGEE. V lost 1 base and J 4 bases, leaving 12 bases between the germline ends. The CDR3 extends over 15 amino acids. Full variable domain (missing parts from reference TRBV9 and TRBJ1-3): DSGVTQTPKHLITATGQRVTLRCSPRSGDLSVYWYQQSLDQGLQFLIQYYNGEERAKGNILERFSAQQFPDLHSELNLSSLELGDSALYFCASSVLDSAGNTIYFGEGSWLTVV.